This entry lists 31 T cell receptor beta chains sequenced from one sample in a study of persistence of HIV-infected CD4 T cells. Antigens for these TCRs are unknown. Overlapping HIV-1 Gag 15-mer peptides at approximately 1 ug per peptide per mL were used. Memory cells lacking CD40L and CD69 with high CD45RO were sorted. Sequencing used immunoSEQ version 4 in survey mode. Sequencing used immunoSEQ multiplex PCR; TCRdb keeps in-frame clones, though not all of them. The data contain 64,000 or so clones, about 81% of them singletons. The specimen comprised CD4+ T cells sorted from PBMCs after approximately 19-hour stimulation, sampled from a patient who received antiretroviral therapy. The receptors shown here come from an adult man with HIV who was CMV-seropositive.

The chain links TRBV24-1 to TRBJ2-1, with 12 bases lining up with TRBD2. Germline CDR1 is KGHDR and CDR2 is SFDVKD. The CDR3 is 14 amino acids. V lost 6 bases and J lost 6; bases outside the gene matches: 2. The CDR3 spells CATSTSGGINEQFF. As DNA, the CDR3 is TGTGCCACCAGTACTAGCGGGGGGATCAATGAGCAGTTCTTC.

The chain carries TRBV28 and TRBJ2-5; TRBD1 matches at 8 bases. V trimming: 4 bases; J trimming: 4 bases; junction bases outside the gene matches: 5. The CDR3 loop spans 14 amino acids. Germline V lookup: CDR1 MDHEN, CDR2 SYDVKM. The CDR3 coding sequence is TGTGCCAGCAGTTCCTCAGGGGGCGTAGAGACCCAGTACTTC. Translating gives CASSSSGGVETQYF.

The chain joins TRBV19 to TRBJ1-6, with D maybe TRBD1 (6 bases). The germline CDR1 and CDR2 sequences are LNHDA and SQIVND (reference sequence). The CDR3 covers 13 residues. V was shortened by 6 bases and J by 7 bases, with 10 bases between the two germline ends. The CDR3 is CASRGGRNSPLHF. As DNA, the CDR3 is TGTGCCAGTAGGGGGGGGCGAAATTCACCCCTCCACTTT.

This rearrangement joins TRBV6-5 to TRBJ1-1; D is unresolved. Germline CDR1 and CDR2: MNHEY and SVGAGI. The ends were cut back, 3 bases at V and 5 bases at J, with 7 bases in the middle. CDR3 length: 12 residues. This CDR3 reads CASSYGRTEAFF. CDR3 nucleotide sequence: TGTGCCAGCAGTTATGGAAGGACTGAAGCTTTCTTT.

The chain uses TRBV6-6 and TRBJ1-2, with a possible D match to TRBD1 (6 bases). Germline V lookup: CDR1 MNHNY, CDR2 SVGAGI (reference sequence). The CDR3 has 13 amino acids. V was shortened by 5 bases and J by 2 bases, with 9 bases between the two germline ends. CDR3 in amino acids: CASSTGGNYGYTF. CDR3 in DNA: TGTGCCAGCAGTACGGGGGGCAACTATGGCTACACCTTC.

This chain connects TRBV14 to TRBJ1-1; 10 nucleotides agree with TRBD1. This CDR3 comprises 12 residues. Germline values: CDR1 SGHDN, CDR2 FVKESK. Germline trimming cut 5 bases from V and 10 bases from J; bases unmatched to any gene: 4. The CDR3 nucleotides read TGTGCCAGCAGCAGGGGACAGGGGAGAGCTTTCTTT. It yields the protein CASSRGQGRAFF.

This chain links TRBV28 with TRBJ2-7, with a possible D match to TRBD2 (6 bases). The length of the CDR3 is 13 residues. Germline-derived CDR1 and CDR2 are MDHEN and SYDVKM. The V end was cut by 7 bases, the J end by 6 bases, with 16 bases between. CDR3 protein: CASIQDLGGEQYF. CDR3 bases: TGTGCCAGCATACAGGACCTGGGGGGCGAGCAGTACTTC. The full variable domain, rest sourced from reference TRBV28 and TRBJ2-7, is DVKVTQSSRYLVKRTGEKVFLECVQDMDHENMFWYRQDPGLGLRLIYFSYDVKMKEKGDIPEGYSVSREKKERFSLILESASTNQTSMYLCASIQDLGGEQYFGPGTRLTVT.

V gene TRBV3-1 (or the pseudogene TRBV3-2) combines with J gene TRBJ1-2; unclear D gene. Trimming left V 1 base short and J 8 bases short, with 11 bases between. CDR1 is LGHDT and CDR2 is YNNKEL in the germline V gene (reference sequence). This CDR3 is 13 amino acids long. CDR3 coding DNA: TGTGCCAGCAGCCAAGCCCCTACACTCGGCTACACCTTC. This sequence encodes CASSQAPTLGYTF.

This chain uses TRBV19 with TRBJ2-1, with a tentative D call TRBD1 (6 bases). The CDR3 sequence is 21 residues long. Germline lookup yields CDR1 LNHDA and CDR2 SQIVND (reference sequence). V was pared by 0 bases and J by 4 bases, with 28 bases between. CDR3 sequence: CASSIDPLQGRVLFSYNEQFF. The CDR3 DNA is TGTGCCAGTAGTATAGATCCCCTACAGGGTCGGGTGCTATTTAGTTACAATGAGCAGTTCTTC.

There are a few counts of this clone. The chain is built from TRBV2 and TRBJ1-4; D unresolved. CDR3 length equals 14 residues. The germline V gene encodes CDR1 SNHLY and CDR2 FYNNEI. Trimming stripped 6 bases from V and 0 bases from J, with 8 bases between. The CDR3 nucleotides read TGTGCCAGCAGACCCAGAGCAACTAATGAAAAACTGTTTTTT. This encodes CASRPRATNEKLFF.

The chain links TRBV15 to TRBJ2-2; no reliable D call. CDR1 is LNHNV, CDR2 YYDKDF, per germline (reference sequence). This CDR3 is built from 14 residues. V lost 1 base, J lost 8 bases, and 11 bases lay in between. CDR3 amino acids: CATSRGGGPGELFF. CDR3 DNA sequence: TGTGCCACCAGCAGAGGTGGCGGCCCAGGGGAGCTGTTTTTT.

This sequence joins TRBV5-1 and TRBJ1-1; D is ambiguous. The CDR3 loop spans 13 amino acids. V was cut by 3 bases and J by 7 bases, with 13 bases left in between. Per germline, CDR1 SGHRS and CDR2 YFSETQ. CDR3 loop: CASSSSAPGEAFF. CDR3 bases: TGCGCCAGCAGCTCCTCCGCGCCAGGTGAAGCTTTCTTT.

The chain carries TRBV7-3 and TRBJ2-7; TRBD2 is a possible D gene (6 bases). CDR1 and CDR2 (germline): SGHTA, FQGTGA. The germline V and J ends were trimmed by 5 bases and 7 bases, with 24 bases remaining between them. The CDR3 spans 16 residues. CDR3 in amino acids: CASSPSGEASLREQYF. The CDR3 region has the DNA TGTGCCAGCAGCCCGTCGGGGGAGGCGTCCCTGAGGGAGCAGTACTTC.

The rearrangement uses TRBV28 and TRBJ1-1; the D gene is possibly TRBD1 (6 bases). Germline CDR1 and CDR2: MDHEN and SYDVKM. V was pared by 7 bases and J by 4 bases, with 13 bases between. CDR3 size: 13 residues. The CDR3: CASMGGVVTEAFF. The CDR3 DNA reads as TGTGCCAGCATGGGGGGCGTGGTCACTGAAGCTTTCTTT.

CDR3 sequence reads: CASSLAYVTRGTGNTIYF. CDR3 bases: TGTGCCAGCAGCTTAGCTTACGTCACCCGGGGGACTGGAAACACCATATATTTT. The chain recombines TRBV7-2 with TRBJ1-3, with TRBD1 as a possible D gene (5 bases). The V gene lost 0 bases and the J gene lost 2 bases, with 17 bases spanning the gap. CDR1 and CDR2 from the germline V gene are SGHTA and FQGNSA. The CDR3 sequence is 18 residues long.

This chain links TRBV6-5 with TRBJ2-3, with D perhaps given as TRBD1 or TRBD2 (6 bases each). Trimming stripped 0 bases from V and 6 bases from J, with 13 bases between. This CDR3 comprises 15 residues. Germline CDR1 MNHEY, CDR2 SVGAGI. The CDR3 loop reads CASSYSGGRWDTQYF. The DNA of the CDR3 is TGTGCCAGCAGTTACTCGGGGGGCCGGTGGGATACGCAGTATTTT.

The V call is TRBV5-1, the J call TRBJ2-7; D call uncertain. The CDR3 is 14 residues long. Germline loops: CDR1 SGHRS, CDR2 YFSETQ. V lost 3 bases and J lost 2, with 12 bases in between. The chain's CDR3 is CASSSPSRAYEQYF. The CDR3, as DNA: TGCGCCAGCAGCTCCCCCTCCAGAGCCTACGAGCAGTACTTC.

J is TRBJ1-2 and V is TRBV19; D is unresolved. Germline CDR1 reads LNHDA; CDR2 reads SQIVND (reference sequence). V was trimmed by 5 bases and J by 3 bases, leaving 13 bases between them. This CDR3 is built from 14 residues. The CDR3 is CASSSKHGYYGYTF. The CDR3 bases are TGTGCCAGTAGTTCGAAGCACGGATACTATGGCTACACCTTC.

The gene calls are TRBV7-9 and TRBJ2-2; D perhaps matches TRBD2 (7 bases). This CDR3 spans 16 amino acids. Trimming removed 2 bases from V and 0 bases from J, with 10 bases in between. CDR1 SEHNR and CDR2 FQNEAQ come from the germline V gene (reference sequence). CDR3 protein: CASSLSGGANTGELFF. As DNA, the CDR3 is TGTGCCAGCAGCTTATCGGGGGGCGCGAACACCGGGGAGCTGTTTTTT. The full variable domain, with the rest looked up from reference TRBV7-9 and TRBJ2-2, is DTGVSQNPRHKITKRGQNVTFRCDPISEHNRLYWYRQTLGQGPEFLTYFQNEAQLEKSRLLSDRFSAERPKGSFSTLEIQRTEQGDSAMYLCASSLSGGANTGELFFGEGSRLTVL.

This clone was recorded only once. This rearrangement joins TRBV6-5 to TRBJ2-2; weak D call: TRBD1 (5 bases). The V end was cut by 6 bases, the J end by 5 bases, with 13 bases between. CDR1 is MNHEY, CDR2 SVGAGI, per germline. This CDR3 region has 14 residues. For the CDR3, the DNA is TGTGCCAGCAGCGGACACTTGAATACCGGGGAGCTGTTTTTT. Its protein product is CASSGHLNTGELFF.

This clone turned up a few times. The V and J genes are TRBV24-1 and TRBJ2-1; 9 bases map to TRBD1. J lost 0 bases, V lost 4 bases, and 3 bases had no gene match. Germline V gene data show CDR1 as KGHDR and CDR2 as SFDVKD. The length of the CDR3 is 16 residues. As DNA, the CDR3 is TGTGCCACCAGTGACGACAGGGGGAGCTCCTACAATGAGCAGTTCTTC. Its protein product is CATSDDRGSSYNEQFF.

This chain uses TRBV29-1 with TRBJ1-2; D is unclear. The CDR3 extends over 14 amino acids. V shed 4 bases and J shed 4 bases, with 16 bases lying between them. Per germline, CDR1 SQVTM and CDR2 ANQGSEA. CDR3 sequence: CSVAPSGRVYGYTF. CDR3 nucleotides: TGCAGCGTTGCCCCAAGCGGTCGCGTCTATGGCTACACCTTC. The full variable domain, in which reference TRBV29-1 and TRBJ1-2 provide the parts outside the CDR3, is SAVISQKPSRDICQRGTSLTIQCQVDSQVTMMFWYRQQPGQSLTLIATANQGSEATYESGFVIDKFPISRPNLTFSTLTVSNMSPEDSSIYLCSVAPSGRVYGYTFGSGTRLTVV.

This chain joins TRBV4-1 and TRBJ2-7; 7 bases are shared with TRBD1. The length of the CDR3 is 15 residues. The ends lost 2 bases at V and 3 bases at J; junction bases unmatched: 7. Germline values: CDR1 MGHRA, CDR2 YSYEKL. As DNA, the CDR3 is TGCGCCAGCAGCCAATCAACCGGGACAGTCTACGAGCAGTACTTC. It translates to CASSQSTGTVYEQYF.

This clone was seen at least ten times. CDR3 nucleotides: TGTGCCAGCAGCTTCGACAGGGCTGGGGCCAACGTCCTGACTTTC. Translated: CASSFDRAGANVLTF. The V gene is TRBV7-9, the J gene TRBJ2-6; 7 bases map to TRBD1. Germline trimming cut 3 bases from V and 2 bases from J; bases unmatched to any gene: 1. CDR3 length: 15 residues. Germline V gene lookup returns CDR1 SEHNR and CDR2 FQNEAQ (reference sequence).

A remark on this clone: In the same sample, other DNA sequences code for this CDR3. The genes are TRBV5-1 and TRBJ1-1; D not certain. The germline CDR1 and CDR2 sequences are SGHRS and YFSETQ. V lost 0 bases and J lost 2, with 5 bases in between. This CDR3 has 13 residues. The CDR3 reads CASSLGENTEAFF. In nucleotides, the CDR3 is TGCGCCAGCAGCTTGGGGGAAAACACTGAAGCTTTCTTT.

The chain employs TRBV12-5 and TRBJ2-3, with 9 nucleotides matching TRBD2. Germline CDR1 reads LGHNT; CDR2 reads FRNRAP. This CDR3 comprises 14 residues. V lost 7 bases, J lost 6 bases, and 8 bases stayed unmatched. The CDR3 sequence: CASARGGAVDTQYF. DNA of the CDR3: TGTGCTAGTGCCCGCGGGGGGGCGGTCGATACGCAGTATTTT. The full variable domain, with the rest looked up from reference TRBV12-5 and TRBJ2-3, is DARVTQTPRHKVTEMGQEVTMRCQPILGHNTVFWYRQTMMQGLELLAYFRNRAPLDDSGMPKDRFSAEMPDATLATLKIQPSEPRDSAVYFCASARGGAVDTQYFGPGTRLTVL.

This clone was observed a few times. The CDR3 nucleotides are TGTGCCAGCAGTAACGGACAGGGGGCTGATCAGCCCCAGCATTTT. Encoded protein: CASSNGQGADQPQHF. V usage is TRBV28 and J usage is TRBJ1-5; 11 bases match TRBD1. The V segment lost 5 bases and the J segment 5 bases; nucleotides outside the gene matches: 5. This CDR3 is 15 amino acids long. Germline CDR1 reads MDHEN; CDR2 reads SYDVKM.

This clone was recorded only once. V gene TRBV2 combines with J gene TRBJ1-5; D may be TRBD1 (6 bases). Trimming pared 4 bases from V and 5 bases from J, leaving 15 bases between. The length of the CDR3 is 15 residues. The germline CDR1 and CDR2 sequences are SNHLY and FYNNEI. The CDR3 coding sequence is TGTGCCAGCAGTGTCGACAGGATGGGTGATCAGCCCCAGCATTTT. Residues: CASSVDRMGDQPQHF.

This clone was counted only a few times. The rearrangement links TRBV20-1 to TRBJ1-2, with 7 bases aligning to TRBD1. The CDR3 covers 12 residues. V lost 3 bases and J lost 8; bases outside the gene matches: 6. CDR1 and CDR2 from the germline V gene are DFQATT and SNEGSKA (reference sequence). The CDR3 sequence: CSASTGVWGYTF. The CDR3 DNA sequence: TGCAGTGCTAGTACAGGGGTTTGGGGCTACACCTTC.

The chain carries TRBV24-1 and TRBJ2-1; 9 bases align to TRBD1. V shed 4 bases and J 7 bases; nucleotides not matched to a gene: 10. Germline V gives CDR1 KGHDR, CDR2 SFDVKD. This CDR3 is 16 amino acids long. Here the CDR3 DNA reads TGTGCCACCAGTGACGACCGACAGGGGGGAAGGAATGAGCAGTTCTTC. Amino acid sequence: CATSDDRQGGRNEQFF.

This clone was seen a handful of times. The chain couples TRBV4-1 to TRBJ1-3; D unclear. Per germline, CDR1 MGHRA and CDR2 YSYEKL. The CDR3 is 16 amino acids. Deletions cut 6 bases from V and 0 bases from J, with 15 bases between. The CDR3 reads CASSRFTGNSGNTIYF. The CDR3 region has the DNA TGCGCCAGCAGTCGCTTCACCGGCAACTCTGGAAACACCATATATTTT.